The 21 T cell receptor beta chains given below trace back to one sample, sequenced in a study of blood T cell repertoires in COVID-19. Assay: immunoSEQ multiplex PCR; the TCRdb copy retains only in-frame clones and omits some. The sample records 150,000 or so clones, 70% to 90% being singletons. Sequenced sample: peripheral blood. Source of these receptors: a man in his fifties or sixties with active or convalescent COVID-19.

The rearrangement joins TRBV5-4 to TRBJ2-2; possibly TRBD2 for D (6 bases). Germline CDR1 reads SGHNT; CDR2 reads YYREEE (reference sequence). CDR3 length equals 18 residues. Between the trimmed V and J ends, which lost 1 base and 1 base, there was a span of 17 bases. CDR3 amino acids: CASSLSAGRMVNTGELFF. CDR3 bases: TGTGCCAGCAGCTTGTCAGCAGGGAGGATGGTGAACACCGGGGAGCTGTTTTTT.

The chain couples TRBV29-1 to TRBJ2-6, with D maybe TRBD2 (6 bases). Trimming took 2 bases from V and 0 from J, leaving 8 bases between them. There are 15 residues in the CDR3. The germline CDR1 and CDR2 sequences are SQVTM and ANQGSEA. The CDR3 region has the DNA TGCAGCGTTGAAAACGGGGGCTCTGGGGCCAACGTCCTGACTTTC. It encodes CSVENGGSGANVLTF.

This clone came up a few times. This chain links TRBV5-8 with TRBJ2-7, with 8 bases matching TRBD2. The V gene end was trimmed by 4 bases and the J gene end by 7 bases; junction bases not matched to a gene: 10. CDR3 length: 14 amino acids. Germline V CDR1 and CDR2: SGHTS, YDEGEE. The CDR3 nucleotides are TGTGCCAGCAGCCTGCGCGGACTAGCTAAAGAGCAGTACTTC. It specifies CASSLRGLAKEQYF.

V is TRBV7-2 and J is TRBJ2-1; D possibly corresponds to TRBD1 (7 bases). Germline loops: CDR1 SGHTA, CDR2 FQGNSA. The CDR3 contains 14 residues. Deletions cut 3 bases from V and 7 bases from J, with 13 bases between. The CDR3 sequence: CASSLPQGRNEQFF. The CDR3 nucleotides are TGTGCCAGCAGCTTGCCACAGGGGAGGAATGAGCAGTTCTTC.

The gene calls are TRBV4-1 and TRBJ2-2; TRBD1 aligns across 7 bases. Germline lookup yields CDR1 MGHRA and CDR2 YSYEKL. The CDR3 extends over 13 amino acids. V shed 5 bases and J 7 bases; nucleotides not matched to a gene: 4. CDR3 protein: CASSKTGSGELFF. CDR3 DNA sequence: TGCGCCAGCAGCAAGACAGGGAGCGGGGAGCTGTTTTTT.

The chain uses TRBV5-1 and TRBJ1-1; possible D gene TRBD1, 6 bases. This CDR3 is built from 15 residues. From germline, CDR1 is SGHRS and CDR2 YFSETQ. V gave up 3 bases and J gave up 5 bases, with 17 bases separating them. The DNA for the CDR3 is TGCGCCAGCAGCTCTCCGGGGGGCCGGAGAACTGAAGCTTTCTTT. The encoded protein is CASSSPGGRRTEAFF. Looking up the rest from reference TRBV5-1 and TRBJ1-1 gives the full variable domain: KAGVTQTPRYLIKTRGQQVTLSCSPISGHRSVSWYQQTPGQGLQFLFEYFSETQRNKGNFPGRFSGRQFSNSRSEMNVSTLELGDSALYLCASSSPGGRRTEAFFGQGTRLTVV.

The V gene is TRBV21-1, the J gene TRBJ2-3; the tabulated D call, TRBD1, remains unverified against the DNA. TRBV21-1 is classified as a pseudogene. The CDR3 runs to 15 residues. The CDR3 loop is CANDRERGPTDTQYF. CDR3 sequence (DNA): TGTGCCAATGACAGGGAACGGGGGCCCACAGATACGCAGTATTTT.

This clone has a single count. The CDR3 DNA reads as TGTGCCAGCAGCTCCAATCCGGGTCGCACTAATGAAAAACTGTTTTTT. Encoded protein: CASSSNPGRTNEKLFF. The genes are TRBV11-2 and TRBJ1-4, with D uncertain. Germline CDR1 SGHAT, CDR2 FQNNGV. This CDR3 is built from 16 residues. The V and J ends lost 4 bases and 2 bases respectively, with 14 bases between them.

This chain uses TRBV24-1 with TRBJ2-3; TRBD2 matches 9 bases. In germline, CDR1 is KGHDR, CDR2 SFDVKD. CDR3 size: 15 residues. V was clipped by 9 bases and J by 5 bases; unmatched bases: 11. CDR3 sequence (DNA): TGTGCCACCGGTGCTAGCGGGAATATTGAAGATACGCAGTATTTT. As protein: CATGASGNIEDTQYF.

The rearrangement links TRBV5-4 to TRBJ2-3, with TRBD2 matching over 7 bases. This CDR3 is 16 amino acids long. With V trimmed by 1 base and J by 3 bases, 8 bases remained unmatched. CDR1 is SGHNT and CDR2 is YYREEE in the germline V gene (reference sequence). In DNA, the CDR3 is TGTGCCAGCAGCTTGAGGATACTAGCGAGTACAGATACGCAGTATTTT. This gives the protein CASSLRILASTDTQYF.

J is TRBJ2-7 and V is TRBV28; D possibly corresponds to TRBD1 (6 bases). Germline V CDR1 and CDR2: MDHEN, SYDVKM. V lost 6 bases to trimming and J lost 2 bases, with 17 bases between them. This CDR3 has 15 residues. DNA for the CDR3: TGTGCCAGCAGATCACCCGGGACATCGACCTACGAGCAGTACTTC. It codes for CASRSPGTSTYEQYF.

This clone was counted only a few times. The chain uses TRBV11-3 and TRBJ1-1; TRBD1 matches 8 bases. With 2 bases clipped from V and 4 bases from J, the junction kept 6 bases outside the gene matches. Germline lookup yields CDR1 SGHNT and CDR2 YENEEA. This CDR3 comprises 15 residues. The CDR3, as DNA: TGTGCCAGCAGCTTACGGACAGGGAGTAGCACTGAAGCTTTCTTT. Amino acids: CASSLRTGSSTEAFF.

The chain carries TRBV27 and TRBJ2-1; 10 positions agree with TRBD1. Germline trimming cut 7 bases from V and 7 bases from J; bases unmatched to any gene: 13. This CDR3 region has 16 residues. CDR1 MNHEY and CDR2 SMNVEV come from the germline V gene (reference sequence). CDR3 region: CASTLNPGQGRNEQFF. In DNA form, the CDR3 reads TGTGCCAGCACTCTGAATCCGGGACAGGGGAGGAATGAGCAGTTCTTC.

This rearrangement joins TRBV15 to TRBJ2-7; 7 positions match TRBD1. The length of the CDR3 is 15 residues. In germline, CDR1 is LNHNV, CDR2 YYDKDF (reference sequence). After removal of 1 base from V and 0 bases from J, the junction contained 3 bases not matched to a gene. For the CDR3, the DNA is TGTGCCACCAGCAGAGGGACAGGAAACTCCTACGAGCAGTACTTC. This translates into CATSRGTGNSYEQYF. The variable domain in full, with the rest retrieved from reference TRBV15 and TRBJ2-7, is DAMVIQNPRYQVTQFGKPVTLSCSQTLNHNVMYWYQQKSSQAPKLLFHYYDKDFNNEADTPDNFQSRRPNTSFCFLDIRSPGLGDTAMYLCATSRGTGNSYEQYFGPGTRLTVT.

This chain connects TRBV4-3 to TRBJ2-1, with 10 positions matching TRBD2. J gave up 9 bases and V 0 bases, and 5 bases lay outside the gene matches. The CDR3 extends over 15 amino acids. CDR1 is LGHNA, CDR2 YSLEER, per germline. CDR3 residues: CASSQDASGGGEQFF. The CDR3 bases are TGCGCCAGCAGCCAAGATGCTAGCGGGGGCGGTGAGCAGTTCTTC.

The gene calls are TRBV6-2 or TRBV6-3 and TRBJ2-7; 10 positions match TRBD2. This CDR3 region has 16 residues. Unmatched junction bases numbered 12, after V lost 6 bases and J lost 4 bases. Germline CDR1 is MNHEY and CDR2 is SVGEGT. The CDR3: CASSPTTSGKRYEQYF. In DNA, the CDR3 is TGTGCCAGCAGCCCTACTACTAGCGGGAAACGGTACGAGCAGTACTTC.

The chain employs TRBV9 and TRBJ1-5; no definite D call. Between the trimmed V and J ends, which lost 0 bases and 3 bases, there was a span of 7 bases. Germline V gene sequence: CDR1 SGDLS, CDR2 YYNGEE. The CDR3 length is 14 residues. The CDR3, as DNA: TGTGCCAGCAGCGTAGAGCAGGACAATCAGCCCCAGCATTTT. This encodes CASSVEQDNQPQHF.

This chain links TRBV7-9 with TRBJ1-5; D remains ambiguous. CDR1 and CDR2 (germline): SEHNR, FQNEAQ (reference sequence). Trimming left V 1 base short and J 2 bases short, with 15 bases between. The CDR3 sequence is 17 residues long. Written as DNA, the CDR3 is TGTGCCAGCAGCTTAGGTGGGAGTGGAAAAGGCAATCAGCCCCAGCATTTT. Encoded protein: CASSLGGSGKGNQPQHF.

The CDR3 here is CASTLQTGETQYF. In nucleotides, the CDR3 is TGTGCCAGCACCCTCCAGACAGGCGAGACCCAGTACTTC. The chain joins TRBV11-2 to TRBJ2-5, with D tentatively TRBD1 (6 bases). Trimming took off 7 bases at V and 5 bases at J, with 14 bases between the two ends. This CDR3 has 13 amino acids. Germline V gives CDR1 SGHAT, CDR2 FQNNGV.

This chain links TRBV4-1 with TRBJ2-7; 9 positions agree with TRBD2. The V gene end was trimmed by 4 bases and the J gene end by 2 bases; junction bases not matched to a gene: 6. The germline V gene encodes CDR1 MGHRA and CDR2 YSYEKL. This CDR3 spans 15 amino acids. CDR3 in amino acids: CASSLGLAIAYEQYF. The CDR3 nucleotides read TGCGCCAGCAGCCTCGGACTAGCGATAGCCTACGAGCAGTACTTC.

This sequence joins TRBV7-3 and TRBJ2-5; 11 bases map to TRBD2. The CDR3 loop spans 15 amino acids. The J segment lost 4 bases and the V segment lost 5 bases, leaving 6 bases of the junction unmatched. The germline V gene has CDR1 SGHTA and CDR2 FQGTGA. DNA for the CDR3: TGTGCCAGCAGCCAAACTAGCGGGAGTGGAGAGACCCAGTACTTC. This translates into CASSQTSGSGETQYF. Supplemented by reference TRBV7-3 and TRBJ2-5, the full variable domain reads GAGVSQTPSNKVTEKGKYVELRCDPISGHTALYWYRQSLGQGPEFLIYFQGTGAADDSGLPNDRFFAVRPEGSVSTLKIQRTERGDSAVYLCASSQTSGSGETQYFGPGTRLLVL.